Reported below is one T cell receptor beta chain. V was cut by 3 bases and J by 1 base, with 10 bases left in between. The germline CDR1 and CDR2 sequences are SGHRS and YFSETQ. The CDR3 is 14 amino acids. Generated by immunoSEQ multiplex PCR, the TCRdb table keeps only in-frame clones and is missing some. This sample has under 200,000 clones; 76% occur once, and the top ten carry 3% to 4.5%. The data are from a study of blood T cell repertoires in COVID-19. Background on the study: Acute and convalescent COVID-19 specimens originated in the United States, Italy and Spain.

The genes are TRBV5-1 and TRBJ1-1, with unresolved D. The sequencing input was peripheral blood. The receptor was isolated from a woman of 80 years or more with acute or convalescent COVID-19. The DNA for the CDR3 is TGCGCCAGCAGCTCCGGACTGGAGAACACTGAAGCTTTCTTT. Amino acids: CASSSGLENTEAFF.